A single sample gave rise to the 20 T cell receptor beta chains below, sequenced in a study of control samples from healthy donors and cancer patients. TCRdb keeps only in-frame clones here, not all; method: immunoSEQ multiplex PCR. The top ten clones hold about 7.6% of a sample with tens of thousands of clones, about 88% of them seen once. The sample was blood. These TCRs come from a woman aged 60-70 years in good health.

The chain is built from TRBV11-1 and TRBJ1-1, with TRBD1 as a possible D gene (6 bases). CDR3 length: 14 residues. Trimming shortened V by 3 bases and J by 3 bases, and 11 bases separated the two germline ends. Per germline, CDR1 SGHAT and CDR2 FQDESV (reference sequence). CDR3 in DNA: TGTGCCAGCAGCTTTGGCCAGGGGTACACTGAAGCTTTCTTT. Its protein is CASSFGQGYTEAFF.

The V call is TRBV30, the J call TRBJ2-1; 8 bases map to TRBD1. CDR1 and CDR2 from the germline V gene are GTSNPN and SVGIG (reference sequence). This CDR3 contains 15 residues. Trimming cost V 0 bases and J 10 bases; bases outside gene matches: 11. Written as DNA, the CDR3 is TGTGCCTGGAGTGTATCGGACAGGGTCCGCGGGGAGCAGTTCTTC. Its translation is CAWSVSDRVRGEQFF.

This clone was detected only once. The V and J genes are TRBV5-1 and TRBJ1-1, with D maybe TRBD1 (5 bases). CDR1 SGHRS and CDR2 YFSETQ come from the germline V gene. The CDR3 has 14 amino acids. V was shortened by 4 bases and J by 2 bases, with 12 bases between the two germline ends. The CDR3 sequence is CASSPSRANTEAFF. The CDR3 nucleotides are TGCGCCAGCAGCCCGTCCAGGGCCAACACTGAAGCTTTCTTT.

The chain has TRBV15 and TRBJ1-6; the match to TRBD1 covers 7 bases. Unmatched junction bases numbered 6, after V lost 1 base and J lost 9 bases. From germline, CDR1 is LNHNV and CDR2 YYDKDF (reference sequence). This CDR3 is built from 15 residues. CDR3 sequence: CATSRGQGVVSPLHF. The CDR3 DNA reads TGTGCCACCAGCAGAGGTCAGGGGGTGGTTTCACCCCTCCACTTT.

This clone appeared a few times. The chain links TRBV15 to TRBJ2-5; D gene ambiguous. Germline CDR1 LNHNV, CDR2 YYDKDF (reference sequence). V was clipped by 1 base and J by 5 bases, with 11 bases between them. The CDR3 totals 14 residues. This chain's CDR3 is CATSRVGEWETQYF. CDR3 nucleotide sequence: TGTGCCACCAGCAGAGTTGGGGAATGGGAGACCCAGTACTTC. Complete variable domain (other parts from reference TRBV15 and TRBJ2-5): DAMVIQNPRYQVTQFGKPVTLSCSQTLNHNVMYWYQQKSSQAPKLLFHYYDKDFNNEADTPDNFQSRRPNTSFCFLDIRSPGLGDTAMYLCATSRVGEWETQYFGPGTRLLVL.

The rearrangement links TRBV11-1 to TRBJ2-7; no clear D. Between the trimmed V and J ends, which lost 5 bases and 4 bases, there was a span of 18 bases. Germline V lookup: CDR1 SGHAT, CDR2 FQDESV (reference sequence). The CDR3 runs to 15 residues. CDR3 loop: CASSPRQPITYEQYF. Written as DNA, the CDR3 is TGTGCCAGCAGCCCTAGACAACCCATCACTTACGAGCAGTACTTC.

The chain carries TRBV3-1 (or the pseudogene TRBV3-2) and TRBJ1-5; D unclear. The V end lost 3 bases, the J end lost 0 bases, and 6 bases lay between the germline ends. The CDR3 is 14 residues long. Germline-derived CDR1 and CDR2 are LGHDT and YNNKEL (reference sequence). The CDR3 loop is CASSQRNSNQPQHF. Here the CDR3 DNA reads TGTGCCAGCAGCCAGAGAAATAGCAATCAGCCCCAGCATTTT.

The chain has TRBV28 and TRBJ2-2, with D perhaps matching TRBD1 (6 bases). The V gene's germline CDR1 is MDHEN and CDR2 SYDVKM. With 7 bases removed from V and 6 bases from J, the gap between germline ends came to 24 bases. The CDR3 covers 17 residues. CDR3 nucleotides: TGTGCCAGCAAAACCCAACCAGGACAGTCTCGGGCCGGGGAGCTGTTTTTT. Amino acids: CASKTQPGQSRAGELFF.

CDR3 DNA sequence: TGTGCCAGCAGCTTAGTACGAGAGGGCGGCCGTATGGACGGCTACACCTTC. As protein: CASSLVREGGRMDGYTF. The gene calls are TRBV7-8 and TRBJ1-2; D is ambiguous. V was shortened by 1 base and J by 8 bases, with 23 bases between the two germline ends. Germline CDR1 and CDR2: SGHVS and FQNEAQ. CDR3 length equals 17 residues.

DNA for the CDR3: TGTGCCAGCAGTTACTCGACGGAAGAGGAGACCCAGTACTTC. The encoded protein is CASSYSTEEETQYF. This chain connects TRBV6-6 to TRBJ2-5; D not resolved. This CDR3 has 14 residues. Between the trimmed V and J ends, which lost 0 bases and 5 bases, there was a span of 10 bases. CDR1 and CDR2 (germline): MNHNY, SVGAGI (reference sequence).

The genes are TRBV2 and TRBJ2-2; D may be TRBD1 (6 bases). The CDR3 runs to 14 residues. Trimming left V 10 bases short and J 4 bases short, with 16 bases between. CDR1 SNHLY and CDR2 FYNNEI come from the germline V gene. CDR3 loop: CATQRGRFTGELFF. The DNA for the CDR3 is TGTGCCACCCAGAGGGGGAGATTCACCGGGGAGCTGTTTTTT.

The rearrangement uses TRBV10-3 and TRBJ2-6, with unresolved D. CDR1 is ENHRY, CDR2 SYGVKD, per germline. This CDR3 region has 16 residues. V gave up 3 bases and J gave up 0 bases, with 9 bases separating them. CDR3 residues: CAISDLGISGANVLTF. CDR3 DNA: TGTGCCATCAGTGACCTTGGGATCTCTGGGGCCAACGTCCTGACTTTC.

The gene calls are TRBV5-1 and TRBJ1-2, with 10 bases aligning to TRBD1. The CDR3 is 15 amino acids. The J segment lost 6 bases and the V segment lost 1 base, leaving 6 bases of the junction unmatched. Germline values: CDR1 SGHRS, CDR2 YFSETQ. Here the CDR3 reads CASSLFGTGEDGYTF. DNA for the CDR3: TGCGCCAGCAGCTTGTTTGGGACAGGGGAGGATGGCTACACCTTC. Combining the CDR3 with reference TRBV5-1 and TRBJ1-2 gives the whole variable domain KAGVTQTPRYLIKTRGQQVTLSCSPISGHRSVSWYQQTPGQGLQFLFEYFSETQRNKGNFPGRFSGRQFSNSRSEMNVSTLELGDSALYLCASSLFGTGEDGYTFGSGTRLTVV.

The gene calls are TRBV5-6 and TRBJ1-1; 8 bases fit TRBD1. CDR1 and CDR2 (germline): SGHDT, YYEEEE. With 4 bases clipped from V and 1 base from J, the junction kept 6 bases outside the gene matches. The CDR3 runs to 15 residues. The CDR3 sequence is CASSATGAKNTEAFF. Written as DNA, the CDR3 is TGTGCCAGCAGCGCGACAGGGGCTAAGAACACTGAAGCTTTCTTT.

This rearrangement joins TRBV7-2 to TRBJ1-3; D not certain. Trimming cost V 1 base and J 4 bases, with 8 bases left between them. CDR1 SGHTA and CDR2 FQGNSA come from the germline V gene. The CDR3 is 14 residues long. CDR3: CASSLGNSGNTIYF. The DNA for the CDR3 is TGTGCCAGCAGCTTAGGAAATTCGGGAAACACCATATATTTT. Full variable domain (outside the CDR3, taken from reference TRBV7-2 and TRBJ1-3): GAGVSQSPSNKVTEKGKDVELRCDPISGHTALYWYRQSLGQGLEFLIYFQGNSAPDKSGLPSDRFSAERTGGSVSTLTIQRTQQEDSAVYLCASSLGNSGNTIYFGEGSWLTVV.

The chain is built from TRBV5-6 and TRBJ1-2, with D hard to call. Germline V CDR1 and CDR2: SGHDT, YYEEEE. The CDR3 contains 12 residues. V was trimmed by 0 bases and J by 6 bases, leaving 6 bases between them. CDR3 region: CASSLGRNGYTF. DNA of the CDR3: TGTGCCAGCAGCTTGGGCAGGAATGGCTACACCTTC.

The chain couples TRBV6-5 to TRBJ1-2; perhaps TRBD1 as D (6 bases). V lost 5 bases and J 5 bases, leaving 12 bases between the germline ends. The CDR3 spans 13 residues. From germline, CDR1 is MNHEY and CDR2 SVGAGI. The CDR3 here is CASSPPGQYGYTF. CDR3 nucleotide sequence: TGTGCCAGCAGTCCGCCCGGACAGTATGGCTACACCTTC.

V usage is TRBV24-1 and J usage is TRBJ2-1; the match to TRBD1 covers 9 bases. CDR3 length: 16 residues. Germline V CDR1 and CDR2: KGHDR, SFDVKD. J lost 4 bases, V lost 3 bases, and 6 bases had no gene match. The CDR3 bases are TGTGCCACCAGTGATGACCGGGACAGGGCATACAATGAGCAGTTCTTC. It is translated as CATSDDRDRAYNEQFF.

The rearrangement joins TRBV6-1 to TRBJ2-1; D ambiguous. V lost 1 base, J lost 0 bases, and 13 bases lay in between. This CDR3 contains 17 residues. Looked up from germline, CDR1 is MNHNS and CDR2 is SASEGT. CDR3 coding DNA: TGTGCCAGCAGTGAAGGGTCTCCTATCCCCTCCTACAATGAGCAGTTCTTC. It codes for CASSEGSPIPSYNEQFF.

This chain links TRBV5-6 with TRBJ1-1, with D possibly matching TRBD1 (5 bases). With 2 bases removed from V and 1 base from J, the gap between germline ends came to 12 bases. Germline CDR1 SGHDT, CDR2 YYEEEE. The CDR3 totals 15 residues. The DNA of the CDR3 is TGTGCCAGCAGCTTAGGGGTCCTGGGGAACACTGAAGCTTTCTTT. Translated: CASSLGVLGNTEAFF.